This TCR beta chain came from a study of beta chain features in type 1 diabetes. Notes on this clone: Its antigen is currently unknown.

Findings and limits, study-wide: The analysis here could not establish whether HLA type shapes TCRB rearrangement. All four CD4+ subsets from Type 1 diabetes patients carried moderately but significantly shorter TCRB CDR3s.

The germline V gene has CDR1 SQVTM and CDR2 ANQGSEA. The CDR3 is 13 residues long. V was trimmed by 6 bases and J by 7 bases, leaving 19 bases between them. Isolated RNA was reverse transcribed in full, so expressed TCRB transcripts were sequenced. Sequencing was performed with immunoSEQ multiplex PCR; in TCRdb, only in-frame clones are kept and a portion is missing. Among more than 550,000 clones listed, roughly 13% were seen once. This receptor was taken from a man aged 18 to 29 with type 1 diabetes. The V gene is TRBV29-1, the J gene TRBJ2-7; possible D gene TRBD2, 6 bases. Input material: naive CD4+ T cells from blood. CDR3 sequence: CSVAPSGTQEQYF. In DNA form, the CDR3 reads TGCAGCGTCGCCCCATCGGGGACTCAAGAGCAGTACTTC.